One T cell receptor beta chain is described in this entry. TCRdb itself ran the 5' RACE reads through MiXCR, one entry per CDR3 protein. The data show 300,000 to 400,000 distinct CDR3 sequences, approximately 15% seen once. This entry is derived from a study of T-cell memory formation after mild COVID-19. This CDR3 region has 15 residues. The germline gives CDR1 DFQATT, CDR2 SNEGSKA (reference sequence). Deletions cut 3 bases from V and 4 bases from J, with 17 bases between. This receptor was taken from a man younger than 30 who had mild COVID-19 (a few samples of this study predate the infection). Cell type and time point are not known. The rearrangement links TRBV20-1 to TRBJ2-3, with no clear D. The specimen was PBMCs or a T cell subset sorted from them (not recorded which). The CDR3 here is CSASLHSPPADTQYF. In DNA form, the CDR3 reads TGCAGTGCTAGTCTCCACAGCCCACCGGCAGATACGCAGTATTTT.